Shown below are 21 T cell receptor beta chains from a single sample sequenced in a study of shared clonotypes between healthy human individuals. Only in-frame clones appear in the TCRdb table, and some are missing; sequencing was by immunoSEQ multiplex PCR. The table lists 190,000 or so clones, approximately 62% of them singletons. Sequenced sample: memory CD4+ T cells sorted from blood. Subset indicated: CD45RA-negative fraction. These receptors came from a man younger than 45 in good health.

The gene calls are TRBV9 and TRBJ2-1; tentative D call: TRBD1 (5 bases). V was trimmed by 3 bases and J by 8 bases, leaving 12 bases between them. The CDR3 runs to 13 residues. CDR1 SGDLS and CDR2 YYNGEE come from the germline V gene. In DNA, the CDR3 is TGTGCCAGCAGCGGACCTGGGGCCTATGAGCAGTTCTTC. This codes for CASSGPGAYEQFF.

V gene TRBV19 combines with J gene TRBJ1-5, with 8 bases matching TRBD1. Germline CDR1 and CDR2: LNHDA and SQIVND (reference sequence). V trimming: 9 bases; J trimming: 2 bases; junction bases outside the gene matches: 9. The CDR3 has 15 amino acids. CDR3 in DNA: TGTGCCAGCCAACCGGGACAGGTGGGCAATCAGCCCCAGCATTTT. The encoded protein is CASQPGQVGNQPQHF. Drawing the rest from reference TRBV19 and TRBJ1-5, the complete variable domain is DGGITQSPKYLFRKEGQNVTLSCEQNLNHDAMYWYRQDPGQGLRLIYYSQIVNDFQKGDIAEGYSVSREKKESFPLTVTSAQKNPTAFYLCASQPGQVGNQPQHFGDGTRLSIL.

The chain couples TRBV29-1 to TRBJ2-1, with D hard to call. This CDR3 contains 13 residues. The germline gives CDR1 SQVTM, CDR2 ANQGSEA. The V and J ends lost 3 bases and 9 bases respectively, with 15 bases between them. CDR3 sequence: CSVDNGPFAEQFF. CDR3 sequence (DNA): TGCAGCGTTGATAATGGGCCTTTCGCTGAGCAGTTCTTC.

V usage is TRBV9 and J usage is TRBJ2-2, with D tentatively TRBD1 (6 bases). V was trimmed by 1 base and J by 1 base, leaving 8 bases between them. CDR1 SGDLS and CDR2 YYNGEE come from the germline V gene. CDR3 length: 15 residues. As DNA, the CDR3 is TGTGCCAGCAGCGTAACAGGGCGGAACACCGGGGAGCTGTTTTTT. Protein: CASSVTGRNTGELFF.

The chain couples TRBV11-2 to TRBJ2-4; 7 positions agree with TRBD2. CDR3 size: 14 residues. The J segment lost 9 bases and the V segment lost 5 bases, leaving 10 bases of the junction unmatched. Looked up from germline, CDR1 is SGHAT and CDR2 is FQNNGV. DNA for the CDR3: TGTGCCAGCAGCCCGAGTACGACGGGGGGCATTCAGTACTTC. Its translation: CASSPSTTGGIQYF.

This clone has only one observation. J is TRBJ2-5 and V is TRBV2; 7 nucleotides align to TRBD2. J gave up 3 bases and V 3 bases, and 4 bases lay outside the gene matches. CDR1 is SNHLY, CDR2 FYNNEI, per germline. CDR3 length equals 14 residues. As DNA, the CDR3 is TGTGCCAGCAGTGAGTTAACTAGCGAAGAGACCCAGTACTTC. Amino acids: CASSELTSEETQYF.

The rearrangement uses TRBV29-1 and TRBJ2-5; D is possibly TRBD1 or TRBD2 (5 bases each). From germline, CDR1 is SQVTM and CDR2 ANQGSEA. The V end was cut by 3 bases, the J end by 1 base, with 18 bases between. The CDR3 is 16 amino acids. The CDR3 nucleotides are TGCAGCGTTGAGGGGCCGGGGACGATGACCCAAGAGACCCAGTACTTC. Protein sequence: CSVEGPGTMTQETQYF.

Here the CDR3 reads CASSSKVAGELFF. The DNA for the CDR3 is TGCGCCAGCAGCTCCAAAGTAGCCGGGGAGCTGTTTTTT. V usage is TRBV5-1 and J usage is TRBJ2-2; D is ambiguous. The CDR3 sequence is 13 residues long. Germline V gene lookup returns CDR1 SGHRS and CDR2 YFSETQ. Trimming pared 3 bases from V and 6 bases from J, leaving 9 bases between. The full variable domain, its missing parts supplied by reference TRBV5-1 and TRBJ2-2, is KAGVTQTPRYLIKTRGQQVTLSCSPISGHRSVSWYQQTPGQGLQFLFEYFSETQRNKGNFPGRFSGRQFSNSRSEMNVSTLELGDSALYLCASSSKVAGELFFGEGSRLTVL.

The chain joins TRBV14 to TRBJ2-7; D call uncertain. V lost 5 bases, J lost 3 bases, and 20 bases lay in between. The CDR3 is 16 residues long. Germline V gene lookup returns CDR1 SGHDN and CDR2 FVKESK. DNA for the CDR3: TGTGCCAGCAGCTTCCCGATAGCACCCGAGAGCTACGAGCAGTACTTC. Translation gives CASSFPIAPESYEQYF.

In its sample, this clone was seen a few times. The V and J genes are TRBV5-4 and TRBJ2-3; 11 bases line up with TRBD2. Trimming took 7 bases from V and 7 from J; bases not matched to a gene: 2. The CDR3 has 12 amino acids. The germline CDR1 and CDR2 sequences are SGHNT and YYREEE (reference sequence). The CDR3: CASGTSGNTQYF. The CDR3, as DNA: TGTGCCAGCGGGACTAGCGGTAATACGCAGTATTTT.

The chain links TRBV30 to TRBJ1-1; a weak D match, TRBD1 (6 bases). The CDR3 length is 15 residues. The germline V gene encodes CDR1 GTSNPN and CDR2 SVGIG (reference sequence). The ends were cut back, 0 bases at V and 2 bases at J, with 13 bases in the middle. CDR3 sequence (DNA): TGTGCCTGGAGTGTATGGGCACAGGGAAACACTGAAGCTTTCTTT. Encoded protein: CAWSVWAQGNTEAFF.

The V and J genes are TRBV6-1 and TRBJ2-5; D call uncertain. V was clipped by 3 bases and J by 2 bases, with 13 bases between them. The CDR3 contains 15 residues. From germline, CDR1 is MNHNS and CDR2 SASEGT. CDR3 protein: CASSELRSSQETQYF. CDR3 nucleotides: TGTGCCAGCAGTGAGCTTAGATCTAGTCAAGAGACCCAGTACTTC.

This clone showed up just a few times. The J gene is TRBJ2-5, the V gene TRBV7-2; possible D gene TRBD1, 7 bases. Trimming stripped 1 base from V and 4 bases from J, with 16 bases between. Looked up from germline, CDR1 is SGHTA and CDR2 is FQGNSA. The CDR3 extends over 16 amino acids. The CDR3 DNA reads TGTGCCAGCAGCTTAGACAGGGGTAGCGGCCCAGAGACCCAGTACTTC. Translated: CASSLDRGSGPETQYF.

The genes are TRBV28 and TRBJ2-1, with TRBD2 as a possible D gene (5 bases). This CDR3 contains 14 residues. The V gene's germline CDR1 is MDHEN and CDR2 SYDVKM. Between the trimmed V and J ends, which lost 7 bases and 5 bases, there was a span of 15 bases. This CDR3 reads CASKKGEINNEQFF. DNA of the CDR3: TGTGCCAGCAAGAAGGGAGAGATCAACAATGAGCAGTTCTTC.

The chain couples TRBV5-4 to TRBJ2-7; maybe TRBD2 (6 bases). Germline assignment: CDR1 SGHNT and CDR2 YYREEE (reference sequence). The CDR3 runs 11 residues. V gave up 7 bases and J gave up 4 bases, with 9 bases separating them. The CDR3 is CASGGKYEQYF. DNA of the CDR3: TGTGCCAGCGGGGGGAAATACGAGCAGTACTTC.

The chain links TRBV7-2 to TRBJ2-7; possible D gene TRBD1, 6 bases. The germline V and J ends were trimmed by 2 bases and 1 base, with 12 bases remaining between them. Germline V gives CDR1 SGHTA, CDR2 FQGNSA. The CDR3 runs 15 residues. The CDR3 DNA reads as TGTGCCAGCAGCTTAAGTCCCGGACAGTCCTACGAGCAGTACTTC. Its protein is CASSLSPGQSYEQYF.

V and J are TRBV7-8 and TRBJ2-5; D is ambiguous. Trimming removed 8 bases at V and 0 bases at J, with 10 bases between. Germline loops: CDR1 SGHVS, CDR2 FQNEAQ. The CDR3 consists of 13 residues. This chain's CDR3 is CASHDGNQETQYF. The CDR3 nucleotides read TGTGCCAGCCACGACGGCAACCAAGAGACCCAGTACTTC. Filled out from reference TRBV7-8 and TRBJ2-5, the complete variable domain reads GAGVSQSPRYKVAKRGQDVALRCDPISGHVSLFWYQQALGQGPEFLTYFQNEAQLDKSGLPSDRFFAERPEGSVSTLKIQRTQQEDSAVYLCASHDGNQETQYFGPGTRLLVL.

The chain links TRBV9 to TRBJ2-2; D is uncertain. The ends were cut back, 1 base at V and 0 bases at J, with 10 bases in the middle. The CDR3 spans 16 residues. Germline CDR1 reads SGDLS; CDR2 reads YYNGEE. The CDR3, as DNA: TGTGCCAGCAGCGTAAACTCCCAGGCGAACACCGGGGAGCTGTTTTTT. Encoded protein: CASSVNSQANTGELFF.

This clone was seen only a few times. This chain joins TRBV6-1 and TRBJ1-2; 11 nucleotides agree with TRBD1. The CDR3 runs to 15 residues. V lost 6 bases to trimming and J lost 6 bases; unmatched junction nucleotides: 9. Looked up from germline, CDR1 is MNHNS and CDR2 is SASEGT. The CDR3 region is CASRTRDRGIHGYTF. The CDR3, as DNA: TGTGCCAGCAGGACCAGGGACAGGGGGATCCATGGCTACACCTTC.

The chain employs TRBV18 and TRBJ1-1; 9 nucleotides line up with TRBD1. The J segment lost 8 bases and the V segment lost 5 bases, leaving 18 bases of the junction unmatched. Germline V CDR1 and CDR2: KGHSH, LQKENI. The CDR3 is made up of 17 amino acids. The CDR3 region has the DNA TGTGCCAGCTCATTCCCGGGACAGGGTATCGTCGCCTCGGAAGCTTTCTTT. Translating gives CASSFPGQGIVASEAFF.

Details on this clone: A far larger clone is just one base off, so this is likely a read error. Within the sample, other DNA sequences also encode this same CDR3. The V and J genes are TRBV5-4 and TRBJ1-5; D gene ambiguous. Trimming took off 4 bases at V and 4 bases at J, with 6 bases between the two ends. The CDR3 is made up of 12 amino acids. The germline CDR1 and CDR2 sequences are SGHNT and YYREEE (reference sequence). The CDR3 DNA reads as TGTGCCAGCAGCACGGTAAATCAGCCCCAGCATTTT. This translates into CASSTVNQPQHF.